This entry lists 28 T cell receptor beta chains sequenced from one sample in a study of T cell changes during pregnancy in multiple sclerosis. The method was immunoSEQ multiplex PCR; TCRdb's version includes in-frame clones alone and lacks a portion of them. The top ten hold roughly 3% of the sample, which has under 50,000 clones, approximately 89% seen once. The input for sequencing was CD8+ T cells from peripheral blood mononuclear cells, taken in the second trimester of pregnancy. The receptor set was obtained from a female donor with multiple sclerosis, enrolled in a pregnancy study.

In its sample, this clone was seen a few times. The chain combines TRBV7-9 with TRBJ1-5, with D perhaps TRBD1 (5 bases). With 5 bases removed from V and 2 bases from J, the gap between germline ends came to 10 bases. The germline gives CDR1 SEHNR, CDR2 FQNEAQ (reference sequence). This CDR3 is 14 amino acids long. In DNA form, the CDR3 reads TGTGCCAGCAGCGGAGGGGACCGCAATCAGCCCCAGCATTTT. Residues: CASSGGDRNQPQHF. The full variable domain, its missing parts supplied by reference TRBV7-9 and TRBJ1-5, is DTGVSQNPRHKITKRGQNVTFRCDPISEHNRLYWYRQTLGQGPEFLTYFQNEAQLEKSRLLSDRFSAERPKGSFSTLEIQRTEQGDSAMYLCASSGGDRNQPQHFGDGTRLSIL.

J is TRBJ2-3 and V is TRBV6-1, with 8 bases identical to TRBD2. Germline CDR1 and CDR2: MNHNS and SASEGT. Trimming cost V 11 bases and J 4 bases; bases outside gene matches: 11. The CDR3 sequence is 14 residues long. The CDR3 DNA reads as TGTGCCTCCGGGGGGCGGGGGGCCCCAGATACGCAGTATTTT. It codes for CASGGRGAPDTQYF.

The gene calls are TRBV9 and TRBJ2-7, with no clear D. The length of the CDR3 is 13 residues. The germline V gene encodes CDR1 SGDLS and CDR2 YYNGEE. Trimming shortened V by 2 bases and J by 2 bases, and 8 bases separated the two germline ends. CDR3 coding DNA: TGTGCCAGCAGCGTTGCACCGGCCTACGAGCAGTACTTC. Its protein is CASSVAPAYEQYF.

This clone was seen only a few times. The chain links TRBV29-1 to TRBJ1-3; a possible D gene is TRBD1 (5 bases). Trimming stripped 3 bases from V and 3 bases from J, with 9 bases between. Germline lookup yields CDR1 SQVTM and CDR2 ANQGSEA. The CDR3 length is 13 residues. CDR3 protein: CSVDGGFGNTIYF. Written as DNA, the CDR3 is TGCAGCGTTGACGGGGGGTTTGGAAACACCATATATTTT.

This rearrangement joins TRBV9 to TRBJ2-7; tentative D call: TRBD2 (5 bases). The V end was cut by 0 bases, the J end by 6 bases, with 28 bases between. There are 19 residues in the CDR3. CDR1 is SGDLS and CDR2 is YYNGEE in the germline V gene. CDR3 amino acids: CASSVVTVVSRTSNSEQYF. The DNA of the CDR3 is TGTGCCAGCAGCGTAGTAACTGTGGTTTCCAGGACTTCCAACTCCGAGCAGTACTTC.

The chain combines TRBV7-3 with TRBJ2-2, with D hard to call. Germline V gene data show CDR1 as SGHTA and CDR2 as FQGTGA. The CDR3 is made up of 14 amino acids. Trimming removed 1 base at V and 5 bases at J, with 8 bases between. CDR3 residues: CASSLSRVTGELFF. The DNA of the CDR3 is TGTGCCAGCAGCTTAAGTCGGGTAACCGGGGAGCTGTTTTTT.

The CDR3 coding sequence is TGTGCCAGCAGCCTCCCCCGGGGGGATATCGACTATGGCTACACCTTC. Amino acid sequence: CASSLPRGDIDYGYTF. This chain joins TRBV7-9 and TRBJ1-2; tentative D call: TRBD1 (5 bases). Between the trimmed V and J ends, which lost 5 bases and 3 bases, there was a span of 19 bases. CDR1 SEHNR and CDR2 FQNEAQ come from the germline V gene (reference sequence). The CDR3 is 16 amino acids.

The genes are TRBV7-2 and TRBJ2-6, with 8 bases identical to TRBD1. This CDR3 spans 19 amino acids. Germline CDR1 SGHTA, CDR2 FQGNSA. The V segment lost 1 base and the J segment 0 bases; nucleotides outside the gene matches: 8. The CDR3: CASSLVRDRLFSGANVLTF. CDR3 DNA: TGTGCCAGCAGCTTAGTCCGGGACAGGCTTTTCTCTGGGGCCAACGTCCTGACTTTC. Supplemented by reference TRBV7-2 and TRBJ2-6, the full variable domain reads GAGVSQSPSNKVTEKGKDVELRCDPISGHTALYWYRQSLGQGLEFLIYFQGNSAPDKSGLPSDRFSAERTGGSVSTLTIQRTQQEDSAVYLCASSLVRDRLFSGANVLTFGAGSRLTVL.

The chain has TRBV27 and TRBJ1-2; 12 bases match TRBD1. The germline CDR1 and CDR2 sequences are MNHEY and SMNVEV (reference sequence). The CDR3 extends over 16 amino acids. V shed 1 base and J 7 bases; nucleotides not matched to a gene: 7. CDR3 DNA: TGTGCCAGCAGTTTATTCCCGGGACAGGGGGCGAGTGGCTACACCTTC. Protein sequence: CASSLFPGQGASGYTF.

The genes are TRBV7-9 and TRBJ2-3, with 11 bases lining up with TRBD2. This CDR3 comprises 16 residues. Germline CDR1 reads SEHNR; CDR2 reads FQNEAQ (reference sequence). V shed 5 bases and J 2 bases; nucleotides not matched to a gene: 6. The CDR3 protein is CASSERLAGLTDTQYF. DNA of the CDR3: TGTGCCAGCAGCGAACGACTAGCGGGGCTCACAGATACGCAGTATTTT. Full variable domain (rest looked up from reference TRBV7-9 and TRBJ2-3): DTGVSQNPRHKITKRGQNVTFRCDPISEHNRLYWYRQTLGQGPEFLTYFQNEAQLEKSRLLSDRFSAERPKGSFSTLEIQRTEQGDSAMYLCASSERLAGLTDTQYFGPGTRLTVL.

The CDR3 here is CASSDDTVGTDTQYF. CDR3 sequence (DNA): TGTGCCAGCAGCGACGACACAGTGGGCACAGATACGCAGTATTTT. The chain is built from TRBV6-6 and TRBJ2-3; D remains unclear. V lost 6 bases to trimming and J lost 1 base, with 14 bases between them. In germline, CDR1 is MNHNY, CDR2 SVGAGI (reference sequence). The CDR3 is 15 residues long.

The chain combines TRBV11-1 with TRBJ1-2, with D possibly TRBD1 on 6 matching bases. V dropped 3 bases and J dropped 3 bases, with 11 bases sitting between them. This CDR3 is built from 14 residues. From germline, CDR1 is SGHAT and CDR2 FQDESV (reference sequence). The CDR3 bases are TGTGCCAGCAGCTTTGGGGGCGAGGACTATGGCTACACCTTC. Its translation is CASSFGGEDYGYTF.

J is TRBJ2-2 and V is TRBV27; 7 bases align to TRBD1. Germline assignment: CDR1 MNHEY and CDR2 SMNVEV (reference sequence). This CDR3 comprises 12 residues. With V trimmed by 9 bases and J by 6 bases, 4 bases remained unmatched. The CDR3 bases are TGTGCCAGTCAAGACAGGGCCGGGGAGCTGTTTTTT. This sequence encodes CASQDRAGELFF.

The chain employs TRBV9 and TRBJ2-7; D is possibly TRBD2 (6 bases). Trimming pared 4 bases from V and 2 bases from J, leaving 16 bases between. Per the germline V gene, CDR1 is SGDLS and CDR2 is YYNGEE. The CDR3 has 15 residues. CDR3 in DNA: TGTGCCAGCAGCTCCGGCGGGGCTGCCCCCTACGAGCAGTACTTC. Translating gives CASSSGGAAPYEQYF.

The chain employs TRBV4-1 and TRBJ2-2, with D possibly matching TRBD1 (6 bases). V shed 4 bases and J shed 0 bases, with 12 bases lying between them. This CDR3 is built from 16 residues. The V gene's germline CDR1 is MGHRA and CDR2 YSYEKL. The CDR3, as DNA: TGCGCCAGCAGCCTTCCCGGGACACCGAACACCGGGGAGCTGTTTTTT. This translates into CASSLPGTPNTGELFF.

The rearrangement joins TRBV5-6 to TRBJ2-3, with a possible D match to TRBD2 (5 bases). This CDR3 comprises 14 residues. Trimming removed 2 bases at V and 0 bases at J, with 7 bases between. Germline lookup yields CDR1 SGHDT and CDR2 YYEEEE. CDR3 protein: CASSFPGSTDTQYF. Written as DNA, the CDR3 is TGTGCCAGCAGCTTTCCGGGAAGCACAGATACGCAGTATTTT.

In this sample, this clone turned up once. The CDR3 here is CASSEAGGNTQYF. The CDR3 coding sequence is TGTGCCAGCAGTGAAGCAGGGGGAAATACGCAGTATTTT. V usage is TRBV6-1 and J usage is TRBJ2-3, with a possible D match to TRBD1 (6 bases). V dropped 0 bases and J dropped 7 bases, with 8 bases sitting between them. This CDR3 has 13 residues. The germline V gene has CDR1 MNHNS and CDR2 SASEGT.

This clone was counted once. This chain joins TRBV2 and TRBJ1-5; 9 bases agree with TRBD1. The CDR3 has 14 residues. Germline V lookup: CDR1 SNHLY, CDR2 FYNNEI. V shed 11 bases and J 3 bases; nucleotides not matched to a gene: 8. CDR3 protein: CASRTGVPNQPQHF. The CDR3 coding sequence is TGTGCCTCACGGACAGGGGTCCCCAATCAGCCCCAGCATTTT. Complete variable domain (other parts from reference TRBV2 and TRBJ1-5): EPEVTQTPSHQVTQMGQEVILRCVPISNHLYFYWYRQILGQKVEFLVSFYNNEISEKSEIFDDQFSVERPDGSNFTLKIRSTKLEDSAMYFCASRTGVPNQPQHFGDGTRLSIL.

This clone was seen just once. The junction shows a germline mismatch at one end, possibly a read error. The chain couples TRBV4-1 to TRBJ1-5; TRBD1 aligns across 7 bases. Germline V gene sequence: CDR1 MGHRA, CDR2 YSYEKL. This CDR3 has 16 residues. The CDR3 here is CASSQDGAGQPQPQHF. The CDR3 nucleotides are TGTGCCAGCAGCCAAGATGGGGCGGGACAGCCCCAGCCCCAGCATTTT.

This chain joins TRBV5-6 and TRBJ2-7; perhaps TRBD1 as D (6 bases). The CDR3 totals 12 residues. V was trimmed by 5 bases and J by 6 bases, leaving 12 bases between them. Germline loops: CDR1 SGHDT, CDR2 YYEEEE. The CDR3 spells CASRLTGSEQYF. CDR3 DNA: TGTGCCAGCAGACTTACAGGGTCCGAGCAGTACTTC.

This chain connects TRBV6-5 to TRBJ2-5, with 8 bases that match TRBD1. V lost 5 bases and J lost 5; bases outside the gene matches: 10. The V gene's germline CDR1 is MNHEY and CDR2 SVGAGI. CDR3 length: 15 residues. The chain's CDR3 is CASSITSGGGETQYF. The CDR3 coding sequence is TGTGCCAGCAGTATCACCTCAGGGGGCGGTGAGACCCAGTACTTC.

The chain employs TRBV9 and TRBJ1-2, with 8 bases aligning to TRBD1. Germline CDR1 reads SGDLS; CDR2 reads YYNGEE. This CDR3 spans 15 amino acids. After removal of 0 bases from V and 6 bases from J, the junction contained 7 bases not matched to a gene. CDR3 nucleotides: TGTGCCAGCAGCGTAGAAACGCAGGGGGCGGATGGCTACACCTTC. Encoded protein: CASSVETQGADGYTF.

This sequence joins TRBV10-3 and TRBJ2-5, with 10 bases identical to TRBD1. From germline, CDR1 is ENHRY and CDR2 SYGVKD. V lost 8 bases, J lost 2 bases, and 5 bases stayed unmatched. The CDR3 is 14 amino acids. CDR3: CAIRQGAGQETQYF. CDR3 nucleotide sequence: TGTGCCATCCGACAGGGGGCGGGTCAAGAGACCCAGTACTTC.

The chain links TRBV6-1 to TRBJ2-1, with 13 bases matching TRBD2. CDR1 and CDR2 from the germline V gene are MNHNS and SASEGT. The CDR3 runs to 16 residues. V shed 2 bases, J shed 8 bases, and the junction held 6 bases outside the gene matches. The CDR3 spells CASSESGLAGMDEQFF. CDR3 DNA sequence: TGTGCCAGCAGTGAATCGGGACTAGCGGGGATGGATGAGCAGTTCTTC.

J is TRBJ2-3 and V is TRBV21-1; whether TRBD2, the table's D call, matches the DNA was not checked. TRBV21-1 is given as a pseudogene. The CDR3 has 19 amino acids. The CDR3: CASSIQPTTSGGAPDTQYF. CDR3 coding DNA: TGTGCCAGCAGCATCCAACCCACTACTAGCGGGGGGGCCCCAGATACGCAGTATTTT.

This clone was picked up one time. The J gene is TRBJ1-3, the V gene TRBV5-1; TRBD1 agrees at 8 bases. The CDR3 runs to 15 residues. CDR1 and CDR2 (germline): SGHRS, YFSETQ. With V trimmed by 4 bases and J by 3 bases, 6 bases remained unmatched. The CDR3 region has the DNA TGCGCCAGCAGCACCGCAGGGGGCAGTGGAAACACCATATATTTT. Translated: CASSTAGGSGNTIYF.

The rearrangement uses TRBV4-1 and TRBJ1-5, with D possibly being TRBD1 (5 bases). V lost 1 base to trimming and J lost 16 bases, with 8 bases between them. Per the germline V gene, CDR1 is MGHRA and CDR2 is YSYEKL. The CDR3 consists of 10 residues. In DNA, the CDR3 is TGCGCCAGCAGCCAAGCGGGGGAACATTTT. Translation gives CASSQAGEHF.

This clone showed up many times. This chain joins TRBV9 and TRBJ1-2, with D tentatively TRBD1 (6 bases). The CDR3 is 14 amino acids. The germline V gene encodes CDR1 SGDLS and CDR2 YYNGEE. Trimming took off 4 bases at V and 6 bases at J, with 16 bases between the two ends. CDR3 protein: CASSSRGAGDGYTF. The CDR3 DNA reads TGTGCCAGCAGCTCCCGGGGGGCAGGGGATGGCTACACCTTC.